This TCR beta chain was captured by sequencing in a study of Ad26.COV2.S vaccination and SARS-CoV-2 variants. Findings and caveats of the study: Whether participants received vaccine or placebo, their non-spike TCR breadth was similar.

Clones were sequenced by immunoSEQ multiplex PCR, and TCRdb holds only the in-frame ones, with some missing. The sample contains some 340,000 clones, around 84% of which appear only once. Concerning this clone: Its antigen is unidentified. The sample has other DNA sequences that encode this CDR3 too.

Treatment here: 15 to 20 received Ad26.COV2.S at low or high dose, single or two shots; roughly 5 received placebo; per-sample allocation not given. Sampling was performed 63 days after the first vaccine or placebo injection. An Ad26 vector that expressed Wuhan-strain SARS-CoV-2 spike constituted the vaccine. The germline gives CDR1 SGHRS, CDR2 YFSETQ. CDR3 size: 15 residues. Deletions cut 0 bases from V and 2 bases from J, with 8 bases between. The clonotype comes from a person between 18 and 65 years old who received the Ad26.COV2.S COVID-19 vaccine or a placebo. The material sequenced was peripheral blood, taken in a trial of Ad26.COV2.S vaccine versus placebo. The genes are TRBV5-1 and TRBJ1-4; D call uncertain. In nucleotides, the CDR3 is TGCGCCAGCAGCTTGGCTGGGCGCACTAATGAAAAACTGTTTTTT. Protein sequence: CASSLAGRTNEKLFF. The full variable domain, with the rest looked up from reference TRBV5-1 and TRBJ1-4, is KAGVTQTPRYLIKTRGQQVTLSCSPISGHRSVSWYQQTPGQGLQFLFEYFSETQRNKGNFPGRFSGRQFSNSRSEMNVSTLELGDSALYLCASSLAGRTNEKLFFGSGTQLSVL.